This section outlines one T cell receptor (beta chain) sequence together with its context. The data were obtained in a study of CD8 T cells in Susac syndrome. In blood CD8+ and CD4+ T cells, TCR beta underwent sequencing. Healthy donors served as age- and sex-matched controls. Through negative isolation, CD4+ and CD8+ T cells were obtained, while TEMRA cells were enriched using FACS. Reverse transcription of 0.5 to 1 ug RNA was performed with random hexamers. The amplification used immunoSEQ multiplex PCR on TCR beta CDR3; it spanned 54 Vbeta and 13 Jbeta. TCRdb re-analysed the immunoSEQ multiplex PCR reads in MiXCR, keeping a single row per CDR3 protein. The sample holds roughly 120,000 distinct CDR3 sequences, 90% to 95% seen once. The sequenced material came from CD4+ T cells from PBMCs. This sequence was found in a human donor in good health.

The CDR3 here is CASSLVSRTGGLGGANVLTF. The CDR3 DNA reads as TGCGCCAGCAGCTTGGTCTCACGGACAGGGGGCCTAGGTGGGGCCAACGTCCTGACTTTC. The chain carries TRBV5-1 and TRBJ2-6; 11 nucleotides match TRBD1. Germline V lookup: CDR1 SGHRS, CDR2 YFSETQ. V lost 0 bases to trimming and J lost 3 bases; unmatched junction nucleotides: 11. The CDR3 is 20 residues long. Together with reference TRBV5-1 and TRBJ2-6, the CDR3 gives the full variable domain: KAGVTQTPRYLIKTRGQQVTLSCSPISGHRSVSWYQQTPGQGLQFLFEYFSETQRNKGNFPGRFSGRQFSNSRSEMNVSTLELGDSALYLCASSLVSRTGGLGGANVLTFGAGSRLTVL.